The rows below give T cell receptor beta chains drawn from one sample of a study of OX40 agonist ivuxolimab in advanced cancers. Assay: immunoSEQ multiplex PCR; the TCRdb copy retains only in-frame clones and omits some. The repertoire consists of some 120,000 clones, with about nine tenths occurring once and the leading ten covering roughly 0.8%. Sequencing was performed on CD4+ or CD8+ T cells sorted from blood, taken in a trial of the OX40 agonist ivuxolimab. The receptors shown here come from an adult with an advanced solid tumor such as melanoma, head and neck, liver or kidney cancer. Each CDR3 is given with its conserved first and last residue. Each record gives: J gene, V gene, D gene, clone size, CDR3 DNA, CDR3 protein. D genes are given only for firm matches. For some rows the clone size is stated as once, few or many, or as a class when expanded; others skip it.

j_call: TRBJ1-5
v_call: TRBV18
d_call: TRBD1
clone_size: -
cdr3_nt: TGTGCCAGCTCACTCAGGGGACGGGACAGGGGGGATCAGCCCCAGCATTTT
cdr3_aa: CASSLRGRDRGDQPQHF

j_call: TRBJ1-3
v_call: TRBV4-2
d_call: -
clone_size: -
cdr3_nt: TGTGCCAGCAGCCAAGTGCCCCAGGAAAACACCATATATTTT
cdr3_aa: CASSQVPQENTIYF

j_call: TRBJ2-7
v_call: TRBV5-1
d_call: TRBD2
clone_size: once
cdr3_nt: TGCGCCAGCAGCTTTGGCGGGAGCTCCTACGAGCAGTACTTC
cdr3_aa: CASSFGGSSYEQYF

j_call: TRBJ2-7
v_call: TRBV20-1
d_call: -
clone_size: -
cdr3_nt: TGCAGTGCTGTACAGAACGAGCAGTACTTC
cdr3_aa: CSAVQNEQYF

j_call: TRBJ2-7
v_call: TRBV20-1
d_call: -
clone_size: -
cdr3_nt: TGCAGTGCCGCCCCTGGGAGCGAGCAGTACTTC
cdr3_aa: CSAAPGSEQYF

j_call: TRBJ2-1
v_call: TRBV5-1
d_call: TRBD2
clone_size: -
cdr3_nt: TGCGCCAGCAGCTTGGCGGCGGGAGGGGTTTACAATGAGCAGTTCTTC
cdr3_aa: CASSLAAGGVYNEQFF

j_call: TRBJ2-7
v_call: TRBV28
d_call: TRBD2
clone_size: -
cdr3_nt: TGTGCCAGCAGTGTCCAGCGGGGGACCTACGAGCAGTACTTC
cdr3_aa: CASSVQRGTYEQYF

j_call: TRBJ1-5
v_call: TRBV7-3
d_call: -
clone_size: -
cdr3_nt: TGTGCCAGCAAACAGGGCGAACATCAGCCCCAGCATTTT
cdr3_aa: CASKQGEHQPQHF

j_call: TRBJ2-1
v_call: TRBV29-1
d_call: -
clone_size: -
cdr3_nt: TGCAGCGTTGTCTCACAGGGCCAGCATAATGAGCAGTTCTTC
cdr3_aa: CSVVSQGQHNEQFF

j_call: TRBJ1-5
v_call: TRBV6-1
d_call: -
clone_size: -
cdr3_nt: TGTGCCAGCGAGGGAGGGGGGACGGTGAATCAGCCCCAGCATTTT
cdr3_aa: CASEGGGTVNQPQHF

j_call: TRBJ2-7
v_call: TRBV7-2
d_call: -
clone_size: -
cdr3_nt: TGTGCCAGCAGCCGGGGTCGGAGGGACCCCTCCTACGAGCAGTACTTC
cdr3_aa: CASSRGRRDPSYEQYF

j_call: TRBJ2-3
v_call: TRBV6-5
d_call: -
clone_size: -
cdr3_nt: TGTGCCAGCAGACTCGACGGGACAGATACGCAGTATTTT
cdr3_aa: CASRLDGTDTQYF

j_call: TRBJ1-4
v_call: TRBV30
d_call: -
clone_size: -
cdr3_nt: TGTGCCTGGAGTGTGTGGGGGGCAGGGGAAAAACTGTTTTTT
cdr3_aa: CAWSVWGAGEKLFF

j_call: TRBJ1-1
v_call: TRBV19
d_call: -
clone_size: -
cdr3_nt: TGTGCCAGTAGTATGGGGGGTGTGGACACTGAAGCTTTCTTT
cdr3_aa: CASSMGGVDTEAFF

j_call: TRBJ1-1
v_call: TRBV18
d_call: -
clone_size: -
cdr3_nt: TGTGCCAGCTCACCTCTGATGGGGGACACTGAAGCTTTCTTT
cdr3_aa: CASSPLMGDTEAFF

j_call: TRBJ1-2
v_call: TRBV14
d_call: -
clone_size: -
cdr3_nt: TGTGCCAGCAGCCAAGACGATTGGGTAAACGGATACTATGGCTACACCTTC
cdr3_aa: CASSQDDWVNGYYGYTF

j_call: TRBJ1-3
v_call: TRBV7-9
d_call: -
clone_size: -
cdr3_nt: TGTGCCAGCAGCCCAAGAGGGTCGACGTCGGGCACCATATATTTT
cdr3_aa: CASSPRGSTSGTIYF

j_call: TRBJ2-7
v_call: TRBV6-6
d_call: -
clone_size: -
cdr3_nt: TGTGCCAGCAAAAGAGACAGCCCGGGGTACGAGCAGTACTTC
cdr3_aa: CASKRDSPGYEQYF

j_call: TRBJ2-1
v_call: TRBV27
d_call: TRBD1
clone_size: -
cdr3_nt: TGTGCCAGTAGTCCGCCGACAGGGATCATAGTGGAGCAGTTCTTC
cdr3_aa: CASSPPTGIIVEQFF

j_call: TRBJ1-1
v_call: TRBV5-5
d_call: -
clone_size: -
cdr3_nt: TGTGCCAGCAGCTTGGCAGGGTTGGACACTGAAGCTTTCTTT
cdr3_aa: CASSLAGLDTEAFF

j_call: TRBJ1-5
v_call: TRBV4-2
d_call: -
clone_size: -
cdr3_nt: TGTGCCAGCAGCCAAGTCTGGGGAAGGGTTACGGGCAATCAGCCCCAGCATTTT
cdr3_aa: CASSQVWGRVTGNQPQHF

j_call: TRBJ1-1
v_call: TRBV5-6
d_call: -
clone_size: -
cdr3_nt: TGTGCCAGCAGCTTGGACCAGAACACTGAAGCTTTCTTT
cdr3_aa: CASSLDQNTEAFF

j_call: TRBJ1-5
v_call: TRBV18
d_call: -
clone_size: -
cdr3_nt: TGTGCCAGCTCCGTGGACGGCAGCAATCAGCCCCAGCATTTT
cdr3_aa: CASSVDGSNQPQHF

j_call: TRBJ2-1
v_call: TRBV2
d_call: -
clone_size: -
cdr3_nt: TGTGCCAGCAGTGAGGGGGTCGCGCGTGAGCAGTTCTTC
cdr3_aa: CASSEGVAREQFF

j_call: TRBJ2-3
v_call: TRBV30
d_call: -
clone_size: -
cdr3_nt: TGTGCCTGGAGGGTGCTAGCAGGGGCAGATACGCAGTATTTT
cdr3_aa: CAWRVLAGADTQYF

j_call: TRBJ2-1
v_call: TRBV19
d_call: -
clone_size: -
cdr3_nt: TGTGCCACCTTGGCGCGGTACGGGAATGAGCAGTTCTTC
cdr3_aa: CATLARYGNEQFF

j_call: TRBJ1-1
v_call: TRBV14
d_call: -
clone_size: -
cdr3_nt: TGTGCCAGCAGCCAAGATCGCGGACAGATTGCCACTGAAGCTTTCTTT
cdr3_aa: CASSQDRGQIATEAFF

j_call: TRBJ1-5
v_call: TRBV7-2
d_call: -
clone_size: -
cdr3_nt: TGTGCCAGCAGCTTACGAGGGCGCGGAGGCAATCAGCCCCAGCATTTT
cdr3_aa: CASSLRGRGGNQPQHF

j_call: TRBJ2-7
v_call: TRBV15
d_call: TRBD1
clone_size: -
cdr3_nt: TGTGCCACCAGCAGCGGACAGGACGAGCAGTACTTC
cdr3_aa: CATSSGQDEQYF

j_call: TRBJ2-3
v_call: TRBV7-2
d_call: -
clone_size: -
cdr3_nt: TGTGCCAGCAGCTTGGAGCACAGTAGCACAGATACGCAGTATTTT
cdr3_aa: CASSLEHSSTDTQYF

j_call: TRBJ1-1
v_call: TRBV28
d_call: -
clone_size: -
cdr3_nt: TGTGCCAGCAGTTTTTCCGTTGAGAGTCCCAGCACTGAAGCTTTCTTT
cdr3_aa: CASSFSVESPSTEAFF

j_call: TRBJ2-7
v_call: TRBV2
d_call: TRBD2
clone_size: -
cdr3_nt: TGTGCCAGCAGTGATTGGACTAGCTCCTACGAGCAGTACTTC
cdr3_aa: CASSDWTSSYEQYF

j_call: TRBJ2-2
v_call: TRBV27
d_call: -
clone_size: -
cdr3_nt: TGTGCCAGCAGTGGTACGGCCGGGGAGCTGTTTTTT
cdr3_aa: CASSGTAGELFF

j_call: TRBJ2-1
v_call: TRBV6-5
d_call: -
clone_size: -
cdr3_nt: TGTGCCAGCAGATACAGGGTAGACTCCTACAATGAGCAGTTCTTC
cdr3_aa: CASRYRVDSYNEQFF

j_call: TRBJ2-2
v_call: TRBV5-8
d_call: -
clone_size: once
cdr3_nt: TGTGCCAGCAGCTTGGCCACGGCAGCGTTGAACACCGGGGAGCTGTTTTTT
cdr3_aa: CASSLATAALNTGELFF

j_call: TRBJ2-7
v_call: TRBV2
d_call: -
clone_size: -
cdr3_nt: TGTGCCAGCAGTGAAACTGGACTCCCCGGGGCCTACGAGCAGTACTTC
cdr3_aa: CASSETGLPGAYEQYF

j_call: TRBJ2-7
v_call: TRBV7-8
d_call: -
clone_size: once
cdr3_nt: TGTGCCAGCAGCCCATGGGCGCAGGGGAGGAACGAGCAGTACTTC
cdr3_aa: CASSPWAQGRNEQYF

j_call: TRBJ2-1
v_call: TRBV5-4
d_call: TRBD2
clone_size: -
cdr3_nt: TGTGCCAGCAGCTCAATAGCGGGAGCCTACAATGAGCAGTTCTTC
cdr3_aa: CASSSIAGAYNEQFF

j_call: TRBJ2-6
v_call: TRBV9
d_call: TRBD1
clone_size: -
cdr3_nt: TGTGCCAGCAGCAAAGACAGGGGGGAGTCTGGGGCCAACGTCCTGACTTTC
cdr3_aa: CASSKDRGESGANVLTF

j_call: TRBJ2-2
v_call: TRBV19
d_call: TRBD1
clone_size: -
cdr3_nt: TGTGCCAGTAGTATAGGACAGGGCACCGGGGAGCTGTTTTTT
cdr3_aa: CASSIGQGTGELFF

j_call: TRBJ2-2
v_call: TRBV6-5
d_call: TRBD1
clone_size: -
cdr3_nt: TGTGCCAGCACTCCAGGGGGACAGTCCGGGGAGCTGTTTTTT
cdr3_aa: CASTPGGQSGELFF

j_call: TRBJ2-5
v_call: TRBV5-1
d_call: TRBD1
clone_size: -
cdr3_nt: TGCGCCAGCAGCCCCCGGACAGGGGGCCAAGAGACCCAGTACTTC
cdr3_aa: CASSPRTGGQETQYF

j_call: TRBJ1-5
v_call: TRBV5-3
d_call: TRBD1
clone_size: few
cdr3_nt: TGTGCCAGAAGCCATGACAGGGGAAGATCCGTGGGTAGCAATCAGCCCCAGCATTTT
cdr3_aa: CARSHDRGRSVGSNQPQHF